Presented here are 9 T cell receptor beta chains from one specimen sequenced in a study of CD8 T cells in ankylosing spondylitis. Overall study results and limits: For ankylosing spondylitis blood, a TCR beta motif of roughly 8 highly homologous variants appeared characteristic.

These receptors lack a known antigen. Each CDR3 protein gets one entry after TCRdb re-called the 5' RACE reads with MiXCR. The table lists over 600,000 distinct CDR3 sequences, roughly 20% of them singletons. The material sequenced was blood, either unsorted or a sorted T cell fraction (not recorded which). Receptor source: a male donor with ankylosing spondylitis.

The table lists this clonotype with a few counts. The rearrangement links TRBV7-3 to TRBJ2-3; TRBD1 agrees at 7 bases. With 2 bases clipped from V and 6 bases from J, the junction kept 8 bases outside the gene matches. Germline assignment: CDR1 SGHTA and CDR2 FQGTGA. This CDR3 comprises 15 residues. Here the CDR3 DNA reads TGTGCCAGCAGCTTATACAGGGGAAATTTTGATACGCAGTATTTT. It translates to CASSLYRGNFDTQYF.

As concerns this clonotype: Sequence at one end of the junction differs from germline and may be a read error. V and J are TRBV7-7 and TRBJ1-1, with D possibly matching TRBD1 (5 bases). Germline V gives CDR1 SSHAT, CDR2 FNYEAQ (reference sequence). There are 13 residues in the CDR3. DNA for the CDR3: TGTGCTAGCAGCATCACCCTGGGGGCTGAAGCTTTCTTT. Translation gives CASSITLGAEAFF.

The genes are TRBV5-1 and TRBJ1-1; D gene uncertain. Per germline, CDR1 SGHRS and CDR2 YFSETQ. CDR3 length equals 13 residues. Trimming cost V 0 bases and J 5 bases, with 8 bases left between them. DNA for the CDR3: TGCGCCAGCAGCTTGGGGGCGCGGACTGAAGCTTTCTTT. Translation gives CASSLGARTEAFF.

The chain recombines TRBV7-8 with TRBJ1-5; 7 bases are a match to TRBD1. The ends lost 3 bases at V and 4 bases at J; junction bases unmatched: 9. Per the germline V gene, CDR1 is SGHVS and CDR2 is FQNEAQ. CDR3 length: 16 residues. The CDR3 region has the DNA TGTGCCAGCAGCTTGACAGGGCCCAGGCCGAATCAGCCCCAGCATTTT. Translation: CASSLTGPRPNQPQHF.

This clonotype occurred many times. The V gene is TRBV12-3 or TRBV12-4, the J gene TRBJ1-1; 11 nucleotides agree with TRBD1. V dropped 4 bases and J dropped 11; count of bases not matched to a gene: 6. The CDR3 consists of 13 residues. CDR3 coding DNA: TGTGCCAGCAGTTCGGACAGGGGGCAGCGGGCTTTCTTT. Protein sequence: CASSSDRGQRAFF.

The V call is TRBV4-3, the J call TRBJ2-1; D unresolved. The ends were cut back, 2 bases at V and 7 bases at J, with 15 bases in the middle. CDR1 LGHNA and CDR2 YSLEER come from the germline V gene. CDR3 length: 15 residues. The CDR3 protein is CASSQTNWPRNEQFF. The CDR3 DNA reads as TGCGCCAGCAGCCAAACGAACTGGCCTAGGAATGAGCAGTTCTTC.

The chain joins TRBV19 to TRBJ2-7, with no clear D. The CDR3 is made up of 14 amino acids. Deletions cut 5 bases from V and 3 bases from J, with 14 bases between. The germline V gene encodes CDR1 LNHDA and CDR2 SQIVND (reference sequence). The DNA for the CDR3 is TGTGCCAGTAGTGCCTCCTCACAGAACTACGAGCAGTACTTC. Translation: CASSASSQNYEQYF.

The genes are TRBV28 and TRBJ2-7; 14 bases line up with TRBD2. The CDR3 runs to 19 residues. From germline, CDR1 is MDHEN and CDR2 SYDVKM. V lost 5 bases and J lost 0; bases outside the gene matches: 12. CDR3 residues: CASSPGTSGSRGSSYEQYF. CDR3 DNA: TGTGCCAGCAGTCCCGGGACTAGCGGGAGTAGGGGAAGCTCCTACGAGCAGTACTTC.

This clonotype showed up just a few times. The rearrangement uses TRBV6-5 and TRBJ1-1, with D possibly matching TRBD1 (6 bases). CDR1 MNHEY and CDR2 SVGAGI come from the germline V gene. CDR3 size: 12 residues. Between the trimmed V and J ends, which lost 5 bases and 11 bases, there was a span of 15 bases. CDR3 region: CASSENRVVAFF. DNA of the CDR3: TGTGCCAGCAGTGAAAACAGGGTTGTGGCTTTCTTT.